This T cell receptor beta chain was recorded in a study of blood T cell repertoires in COVID-19. Study context: Acute and convalescent COVID-19 specimens originated in the United States, Italy and Spain.

Repertoires were generated with immunoSEQ multiplex PCR, while TCRdb's copy carries only in-frame clones and drops some. In the table there are around 160,000 clones, approximately 80% of which are singletons. CDR3 size: 15 residues. The V and J ends lost 0 bases and 7 bases, in that order; junction bases with no gene match: 6. Germline CDR1 SGDLS, CDR2 YYNGEE. Recruitment covered 25 or so US areas and drew participants whose ages spanned roughly 18 to 100 years. The chain is built from TRBV9 and TRBJ1-2; TRBD1 agrees at 10 bases. Sample: PBMCs or T cells enriched from blood (not recorded which). This TCR came from an older woman who had recovered from COVID-19. The CDR3, as DNA: TGTGCCAGCAGCGTAGGGTGGGGACAGGGGCTTGGCTACACCTTC. It specifies CASSVGWGQGLGYTF.